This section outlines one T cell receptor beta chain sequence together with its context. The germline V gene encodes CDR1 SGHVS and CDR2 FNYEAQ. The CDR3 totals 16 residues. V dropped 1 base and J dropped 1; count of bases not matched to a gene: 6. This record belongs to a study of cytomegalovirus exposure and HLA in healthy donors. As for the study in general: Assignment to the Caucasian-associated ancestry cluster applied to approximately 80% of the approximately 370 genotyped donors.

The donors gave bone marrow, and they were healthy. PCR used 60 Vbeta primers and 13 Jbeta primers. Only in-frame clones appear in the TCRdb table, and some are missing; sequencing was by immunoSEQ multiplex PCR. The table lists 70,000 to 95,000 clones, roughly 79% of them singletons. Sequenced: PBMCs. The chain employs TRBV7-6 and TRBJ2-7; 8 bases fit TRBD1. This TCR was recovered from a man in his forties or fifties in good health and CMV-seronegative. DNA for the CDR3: TGTGCCAGCAGCTTAGTATCACAGGGGGGTTCCTACGAGCAGTACTTC. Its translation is CASSLVSQGGSYEQYF.